This T cell receptor beta chain emerged from a study of T cell changes during pregnancy in multiple sclerosis. Deletions cut 1 base from V and 8 bases from J, with 8 bases between. Germline CDR1 and CDR2: LGHNA and YNFKEQ. The CDR3 consists of 12 residues. Method: immunoSEQ multiplex PCR; TCRdb's copy keeps in-frame clones and lacks some. The sample lists around 80,000 clones, 90% to 95% occurring once. The V and J genes are TRBV4-2 and TRBJ1-2; no reliable D call. This sample comprised peripheral blood, obtained before pregnancy. The clonotype originates from a female donor with multiple sclerosis, enrolled in a pregnancy study. The DNA of the CDR3 is TGTGCCAGCAGCCAAGCGGGAGGGGGCTACACCTTC. Amino acid sequence: CASSQAGGGYTF.